This record concerns one T cell receptor (beta chain) sequence. What it recognizes is unknown. RNA was extracted and reverse transcribed into cDNA as the sequencing template. Clones were read by immunoSEQ multiplex PCR, and TCRdb kept only the in-frame ones, dropping some. Of more than 150,000 clones in the sample, about 60% were seen once. This sample's treatment: oral pan-JAK inhibitor, 5-10 mg twice daily. The sample originates from a study of CD8+ T cells in alopecia areata. Study overall: Those treated were given oral tofacitinib at 5 to 10 mg twice daily. Findings of the study overall: Normal scalp had lower clonality than lesional scalp, with alopecia totalis/universalis lesions showing this most strongly. The link between baseline CD8+ expansion and response remains uncertain with one nonresponder.

This CDR3 contains 16 residues. Germline V lookup: CDR1 SGHRS, CDR2 YFSETQ. The chain has TRBV5-1 and TRBJ2-5; D gene uncertain. The DNA end lines up better with TRBJ2-7; the J call may be wrong. The clonotype comes from a human donor with alopecia areata. Here the sequenced sample was CD8+ T cells sorted from blood, taken at week 24, from a patient treated with tofacitinib. The CDR3 DNA follows: TGCGCCAGCAGTCCGGTTCCGGAGCAACTTACCTACGAGCAGTACTTC. Its translation: CASSPVPEQLTYEQYF.